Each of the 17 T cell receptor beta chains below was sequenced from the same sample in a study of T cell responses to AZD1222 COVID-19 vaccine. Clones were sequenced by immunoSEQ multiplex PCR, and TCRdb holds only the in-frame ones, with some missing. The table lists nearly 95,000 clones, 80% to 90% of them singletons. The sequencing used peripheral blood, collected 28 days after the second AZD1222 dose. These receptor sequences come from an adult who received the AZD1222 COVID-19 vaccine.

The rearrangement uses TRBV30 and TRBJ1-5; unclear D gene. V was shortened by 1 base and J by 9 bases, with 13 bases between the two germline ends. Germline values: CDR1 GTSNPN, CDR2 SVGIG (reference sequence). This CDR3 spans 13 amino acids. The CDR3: CAWSEGSERPQHF. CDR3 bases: TGTGCCTGGAGTGAAGGGTCGGAGAGGCCCCAGCATTTT.

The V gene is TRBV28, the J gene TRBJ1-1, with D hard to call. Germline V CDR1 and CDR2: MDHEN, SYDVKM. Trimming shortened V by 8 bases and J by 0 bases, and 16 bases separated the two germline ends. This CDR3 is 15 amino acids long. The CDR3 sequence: CASSPTVGMNTEAFF. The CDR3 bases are TGTGCCAGCTCCCCAACTGTGGGGATGAACACTGAAGCTTTCTTT. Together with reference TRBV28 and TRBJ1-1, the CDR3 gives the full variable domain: DVKVTQSSRYLVKRTGEKVFLECVQDMDHENMFWYRQDPGLGLRLIYFSYDVKMKEKGDIPEGYSVSREKKERFSLILESASTNQTSMYLCASSPTVGMNTEAFFGQGTRLTVV.

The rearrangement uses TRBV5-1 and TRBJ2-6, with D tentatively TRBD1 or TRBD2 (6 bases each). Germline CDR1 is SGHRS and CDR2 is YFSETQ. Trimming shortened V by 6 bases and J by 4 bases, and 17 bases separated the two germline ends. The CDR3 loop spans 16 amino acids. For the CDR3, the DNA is TGCGCCAGCACTCCGCCGGGGGCGCGCGGGGCCAACGTCCTGACTTTC. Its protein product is CASTPPGARGANVLTF. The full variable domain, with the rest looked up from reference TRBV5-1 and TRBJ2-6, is KAGVTQTPRYLIKTRGQQVTLSCSPISGHRSVSWYQQTPGQGLQFLFEYFSETQRNKGNFPGRFSGRQFSNSRSEMNVSTLELGDSALYLCASTPPGARGANVLTFGAGSRLTVL.

This chain's CDR3 is CASSPRGRGETEAFF. In DNA form, the CDR3 reads TGTGCCAGCAGCCCTAGGGGCAGGGGAGAGACTGAAGCTTTCTTT. The chain links TRBV9 to TRBJ1-1, with TRBD1 as a possible D gene (6 bases). The CDR3 is made up of 15 amino acids. Deletions cut 4 bases from V and 5 bases from J, with 18 bases between. The germline V gene has CDR1 SGDLS and CDR2 YYNGEE.

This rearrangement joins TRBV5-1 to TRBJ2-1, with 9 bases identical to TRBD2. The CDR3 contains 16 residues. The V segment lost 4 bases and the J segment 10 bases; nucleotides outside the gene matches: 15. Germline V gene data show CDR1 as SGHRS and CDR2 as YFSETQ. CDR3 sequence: CASSPTGTSPILEQFF. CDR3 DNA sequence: TGCGCCAGCAGCCCGACCGGGACTAGCCCAATCCTGGAGCAGTTCTTC. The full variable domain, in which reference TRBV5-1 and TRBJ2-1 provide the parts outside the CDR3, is KAGVTQTPRYLIKTRGQQVTLSCSPISGHRSVSWYQQTPGQGLQFLFEYFSETQRNKGNFPGRFSGRQFSNSRSEMNVSTLELGDSALYLCASSPTGTSPILEQFFGPGTRLTVL.

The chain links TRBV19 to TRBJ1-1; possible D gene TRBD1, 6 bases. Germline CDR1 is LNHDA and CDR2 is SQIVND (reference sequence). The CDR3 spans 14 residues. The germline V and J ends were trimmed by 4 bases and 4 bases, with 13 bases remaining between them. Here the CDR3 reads CASSKGGVGTEAFF. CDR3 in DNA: TGTGCCAGTAGTAAGGGGGGCGTGGGCACTGAAGCTTTCTTT.

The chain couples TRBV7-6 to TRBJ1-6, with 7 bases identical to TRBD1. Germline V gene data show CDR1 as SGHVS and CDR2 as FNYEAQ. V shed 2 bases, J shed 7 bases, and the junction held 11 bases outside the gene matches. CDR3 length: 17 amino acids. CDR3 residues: CASSLTQMTGKNSPLHF. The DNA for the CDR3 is TGTGCCAGCAGCTTAACCCAAATGACAGGGAAGAATTCACCCCTCCACTTT. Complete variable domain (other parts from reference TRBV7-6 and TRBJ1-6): GAGVSQSPRYKVTKRGQDVALRCDPISGHVSLYWYRQALGQGPEFLTYFNYEAQQDKSGLPNDRFSAERPEGSISTLTIQRTEQRDSAMYRCASSLTQMTGKNSPLHFGNGTRLTVT.

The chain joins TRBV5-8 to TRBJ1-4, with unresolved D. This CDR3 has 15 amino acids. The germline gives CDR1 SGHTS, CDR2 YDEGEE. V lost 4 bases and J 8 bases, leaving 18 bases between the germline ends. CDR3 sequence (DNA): TGTGCCAGCAGCCACCGGGATACCTCGCGCGAAAAACTGTTTTTT. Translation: CASSHRDTSREKLFF. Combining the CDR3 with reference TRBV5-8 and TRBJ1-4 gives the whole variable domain EAGVTQSPTHLIKTRGQQATLRCSPISGHTSVYWYQQALGLGLQFLLWYDEGEERNRGNFPPRFSGRQFPNYSSELNVNALELEDSALYLCASSHRDTSREKLFFGSGTQLSVL.

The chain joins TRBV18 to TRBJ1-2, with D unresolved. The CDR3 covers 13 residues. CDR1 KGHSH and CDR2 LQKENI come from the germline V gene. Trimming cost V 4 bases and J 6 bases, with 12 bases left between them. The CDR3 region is CASSLRGGHGYTF. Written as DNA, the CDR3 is TGTGCCAGCTCACTCCGTGGAGGCCATGGCTACACCTTC.

The CDR3 region has the DNA TGTGCCAGCAGCCCTGTTTTGGAGTACAATGAGCAGTTCTTC. This translates into CASSPVLEYNEQFF. This rearrangement joins TRBV28 to TRBJ2-1; D uncertain. Germline V gene data show CDR1 as MDHEN and CDR2 as SYDVKM. The CDR3 loop spans 14 amino acids. The germline V and J ends were trimmed by 6 bases and 4 bases, with 13 bases remaining between them.

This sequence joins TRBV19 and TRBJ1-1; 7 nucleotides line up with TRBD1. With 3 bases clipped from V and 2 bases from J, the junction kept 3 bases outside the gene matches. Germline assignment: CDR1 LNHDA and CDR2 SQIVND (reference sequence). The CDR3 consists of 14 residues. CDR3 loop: CASSIGTANTEAFF. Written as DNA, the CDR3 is TGTGCCAGTAGTATCGGGACAGCTAACACTGAAGCTTTCTTT. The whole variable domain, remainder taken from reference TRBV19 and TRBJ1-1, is DGGITQSPKYLFRKEGQNVTLSCEQNLNHDAMYWYRQDPGQGLRLIYYSQIVNDFQKGDIAEGYSVSREKKESFPLTVTSAQKNPTAFYLCASSIGTANTEAFFGQGTRLTVV.

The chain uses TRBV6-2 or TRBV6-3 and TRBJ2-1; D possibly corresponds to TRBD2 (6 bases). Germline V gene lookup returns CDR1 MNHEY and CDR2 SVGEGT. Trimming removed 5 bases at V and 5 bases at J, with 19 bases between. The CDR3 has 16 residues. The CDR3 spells CASSAIAAGVNNEQFF. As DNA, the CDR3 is TGTGCCAGCAGTGCGATAGCGGCTGGGGTCAACAATGAGCAGTTCTTC.

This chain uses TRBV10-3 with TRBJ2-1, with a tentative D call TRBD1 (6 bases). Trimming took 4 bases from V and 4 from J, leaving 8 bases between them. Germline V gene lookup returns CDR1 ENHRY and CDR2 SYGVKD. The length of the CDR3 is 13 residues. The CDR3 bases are TGTGCCATCAGTGGGGACACATACAATGAGCAGTTCTTC. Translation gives CAISGDTYNEQFF.

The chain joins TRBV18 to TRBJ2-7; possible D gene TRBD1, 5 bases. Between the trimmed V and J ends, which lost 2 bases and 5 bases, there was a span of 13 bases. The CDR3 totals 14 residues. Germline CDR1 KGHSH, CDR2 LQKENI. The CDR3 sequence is CASSPSGYRDEQYF. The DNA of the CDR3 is TGTGCCAGCTCACCATCAGGGTATCGGGACGAGCAGTACTTC.

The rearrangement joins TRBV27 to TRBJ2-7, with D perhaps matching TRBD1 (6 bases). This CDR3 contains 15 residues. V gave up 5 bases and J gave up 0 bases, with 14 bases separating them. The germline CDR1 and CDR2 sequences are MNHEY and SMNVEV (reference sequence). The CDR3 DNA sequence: TGTGCCAGCAGTGCACAGGGTAGAGCCTCCTACGAGCAGTACTTC. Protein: CASSAQGRASYEQYF.

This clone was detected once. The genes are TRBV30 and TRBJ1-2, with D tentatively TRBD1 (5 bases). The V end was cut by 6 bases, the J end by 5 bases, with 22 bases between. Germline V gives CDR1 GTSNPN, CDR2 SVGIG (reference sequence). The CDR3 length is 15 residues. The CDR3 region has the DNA TGTGCCTGCAACAATTGGGACCGATTTATGTATGGCTACACCTTC. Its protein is CACNNWDRFMYGYTF.

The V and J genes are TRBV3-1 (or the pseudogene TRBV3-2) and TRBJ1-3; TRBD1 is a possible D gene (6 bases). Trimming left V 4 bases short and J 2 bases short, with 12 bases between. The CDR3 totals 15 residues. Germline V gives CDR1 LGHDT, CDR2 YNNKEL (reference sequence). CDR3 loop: CASSPTGSAGNTIYF. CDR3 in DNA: TGTGCCAGCAGCCCCACAGGGTCGGCTGGAAACACCATATATTTT.